These 31 T cell receptor beta chains were all obtained from the same sample, sequenced in a study of shared clonotypes between healthy human individuals. The method was immunoSEQ multiplex PCR; TCRdb's version includes in-frame clones alone and lacks a portion of them. The sample carries hundreds of thousands of clones, over 65% recorded once. The sequencing input was memory CD4+ T cells sorted from blood. Subset noted: CD45RA-negative fraction. Receptors originate from a man aged 30 to 39 in good health.

V usage is TRBV7-2 and J usage is TRBJ1-2; the D gene is possibly TRBD1 (5 bases). The V gene's germline CDR1 is SGHTA and CDR2 FQGNSA. CDR3 length: 17 amino acids. With 1 base removed from V and 6 bases from J, the gap between germline ends came to 21 bases. The DNA for the CDR3 is TGTGCCAGCAGCTTAGTGGGGATGAGAACAGGTCGCCATGGCTACACCTTC. Its translation is CASSLVGMRTGRHGYTF.

The gene calls are TRBV6-1 and TRBJ1-1, with unresolved D. Germline CDR1 MNHNS, CDR2 SASEGT. The V end lost 1 base, the J end lost 0 bases, and 15 bases lay between the germline ends. This CDR3 contains 17 residues. The CDR3 nucleotides read TGTGCCAGCAGTGAAGAGGGAGGTTCTGCTATGAACACTGAAGCTTTCTTT. Translated: CASSEEGGSAMNTEAFF.

The V call is TRBV25-1, the J call TRBJ2-7, with 9 bases matching TRBD1. V shed 5 bases, J shed 1 base, and the junction held 9 bases outside the gene matches. Germline CDR1 reads MGHDK; CDR2 reads SYGVNS. The CDR3 runs to 16 residues. The CDR3 sequence is CASSLQDRGLSYEQYF. In DNA form, the CDR3 reads TGTGCCAGCAGTCTTCAGGACAGGGGTTTATCCTACGAGCAGTACTTC.

This chain links TRBV6-1 with TRBJ2-3; 10 bases are a match to TRBD2. V was clipped by 7 bases and J by 0 bases; unmatched bases: 4. The CDR3 covers 15 residues. Germline lookup yields CDR1 MNHNS and CDR2 SASEGT. The CDR3 sequence: CASTGTSESTDTQYF. DNA of the CDR3: TGTGCCAGCACAGGGACTAGCGAGAGCACAGATACGCAGTATTTT.

On this clone: At the DNA level, this CDR3 is encoded by other sequences in the same sample as well. The rearrangement joins TRBV19 to TRBJ1-5; no reliable D call. Trimming removed 3 bases from V and 4 bases from J, with 13 bases in between. The CDR3 is 15 residues long. The V gene's germline CDR1 is LNHDA and CDR2 SQIVND (reference sequence). Here the CDR3 DNA reads TGTGCCAGTAGTATCTCCGGGGTTCGTAATCAGCCCCAGCATTTT. Translation: CASSISGVRNQPQHF.

This clone was seen only a few times. The CDR3 DNA follows: TGTGCCAGCAGTCCACCCTTCGTCGGCATGAACACTGAAGCTTTCTTT. Translation: CASSPPFVGMNTEAFF. The rearrangement joins TRBV28 to TRBJ1-1; unclear D gene. In germline, CDR1 is MDHEN, CDR2 SYDVKM. This CDR3 comprises 16 residues. Between the trimmed V and J ends, which lost 5 bases and 0 bases, there was a span of 16 bases. Combining the CDR3 with reference TRBV28 and TRBJ1-1 gives the whole variable domain DVKVTQSSRYLVKRTGEKVFLECVQDMDHENMFWYRQDPGLGLRLIYFSYDVKMKEKGDIPEGYSVSREKKERFSLILESASTNQTSMYLCASSPPFVGMNTEAFFGQGTRLTVV.

The rearrangement links TRBV11-2 to TRBJ2-1; tentative D call: TRBD1 (6 bases). The V gene lost 4 bases and the J gene lost 5 bases, with 12 bases spanning the gap. CDR1 SGHAT and CDR2 FQNNGV come from the germline V gene. The length of the CDR3 is 14 residues. CDR3 nucleotides: TGTGCCAGCAGCTCTAACAGGGCCCACAATGAGCAGTTCTTC. This encodes CASSSNRAHNEQFF. Together with reference TRBV11-2 and TRBJ2-1, the CDR3 gives the full variable domain: EAGVAQSPRYKIIEKRQSVAFWCNPISGHATLYWYQQILGQGPKLLIQFQNNGVVDDSQLPKDRFSAERLKGVDSTLKIQPAKLEDSAVYLCASSSNRAHNEQFFGPGTRLTVL.

Notes on this clone: The same CDR3 also results from other DNA sequences found in this sample. The chain couples TRBV7-9 to TRBJ2-7; TRBD2 aligns across 8 bases. V lost 5 bases, J lost 1 base, and 10 bases stayed unmatched. Germline V gene data show CDR1 as SEHNR and CDR2 as FQNEAQ (reference sequence). The CDR3 extends over 16 amino acids. CDR3 nucleotides: TGTGCCAGCAGCAGTCTAGACCCGGGGGGGTCCTACGAGCAGTACTTC. This gives the protein CASSSLDPGGSYEQYF.

The chain links TRBV20-1 to TRBJ1-1; D is ambiguous. The CDR3 has 10 amino acids. Germline lookup yields CDR1 DFQATT and CDR2 SNEGSKA (reference sequence). V shed 3 bases and J shed 7 bases, with 6 bases lying between them. CDR3 sequence (DNA): TGCAGTGCTAGCTCCATTGAAGCTTTCTTT. This codes for CSASSIEAFF.

The chain is built from TRBV12-5 and TRBJ2-3; 11 nucleotides align to TRBD2. This CDR3 is built from 16 residues. The germline V gene encodes CDR1 LGHNT and CDR2 FRNRAP. V was clipped by 2 bases and J by 4 bases; unmatched bases: 5. The CDR3 region is CASGLWLAGGSDTQYF. The CDR3 DNA sequence: TGTGCTAGTGGTTTGTGGCTAGCGGGAGGATCAGATACGCAGTATTTT. The full variable domain, with the rest looked up from reference TRBV12-5 and TRBJ2-3, is DARVTQTPRHKVTEMGQEVTMRCQPILGHNTVFWYRQTMMQGLELLAYFRNRAPLDDSGMPKDRFSAEMPDATLATLKIQPSEPRDSAVYFCASGLWLAGGSDTQYFGPGTRLTVL.

This rearrangement joins TRBV7-6 to TRBJ2-7; possible D gene TRBD1, 6 bases. Germline lookup yields CDR1 SGHVS and CDR2 FNYEAQ. Trimming shortened V by 5 bases and J by 0 bases, and 11 bases separated the two germline ends. This CDR3 spans 14 amino acids. The CDR3 sequence: CASSQTGSSYEQYF. Written as DNA, the CDR3 is TGTGCCAGCAGCCAAACAGGGAGCTCCTACGAGCAGTACTTC.

The gene calls are TRBV7-8 and TRBJ2-1; a weak D match, TRBD2 (6 bases). Trimming took 1 base from V and 8 from J, leaving 12 bases between them. This CDR3 has 14 amino acids. The germline gives CDR1 SGHVS, CDR2 FQNEAQ. CDR3 in amino acids: CASSLGGDVHEQFF. The CDR3 nucleotides read TGTGCCAGCAGCTTAGGGGGGGATGTGCATGAGCAGTTCTTC.

The gene calls are TRBV19 and TRBJ1-5; no clear D gene. The CDR3 consists of 10 residues. Trimming removed 7 bases at V and 3 bases at J, with 1 base between. Germline CDR1 and CDR2: LNHDA and SQIVND (reference sequence). This CDR3 reads CASNNQPQHF. CDR3 nucleotides: TGTGCCAGTAACAATCAGCCCCAGCATTTT.

The genes are TRBV28 and TRBJ2-7; D possibly corresponds to TRBD1 (6 bases). This CDR3 is built from 14 residues. V lost 7 bases and J 0 bases, leaving 13 bases between the germline ends. Germline V gene lookup returns CDR1 MDHEN and CDR2 SYDVKM. For the CDR3, the DNA is TGTGCCAGCATCCAGACAGGCAACTCCTACGAGCAGTACTTC. Translating gives CASIQTGNSYEQYF.

This clone has a single count. The chain combines TRBV5-8 with TRBJ2-5; 7 bases align to TRBD1. This CDR3 spans 13 amino acids. The ends lost 4 bases at V and 2 bases at J; junction bases unmatched: 2. The germline CDR1 and CDR2 sequences are SGHTS and YDEGEE. CDR3 sequence reads: CASSQTGQETQYF. In DNA, the CDR3 is TGTGCCAGCAGCCAGACAGGGCAAGAGACCCAGTACTTC.

The chain has TRBV11-2 and TRBJ2-1, with unresolved D. Germline-derived CDR1 and CDR2 are SGHAT and FQNNGV. V lost 5 bases and J 5 bases, leaving 13 bases between the germline ends. This CDR3 contains 14 residues. CDR3 sequence: CASSQRWFNNEQFF. The CDR3 coding sequence is TGTGCCAGCAGCCAAAGGTGGTTCAACAATGAGCAGTTCTTC.

The chain is built from TRBV15 and TRBJ2-1; weak D call: TRBD2 (6 bases). This CDR3 has 13 residues. Trimming pared 8 bases from V and 0 bases from J, leaving 8 bases between. Germline assignment: CDR1 LNHNV and CDR2 YYDKDF (reference sequence). The CDR3 DNA reads as TGTGCCACCGGGAGGAGCTCCTACAATGAGCAGTTCTTC. Its translation is CATGRSSYNEQFF. Full variable domain (remainder filled in from reference TRBV15 and TRBJ2-1): DAMVIQNPRYQVTQFGKPVTLSCSQTLNHNVMYWYQQKSSQAPKLLFHYYDKDFNNEADTPDNFQSRRPNTSFCFLDIRSPGLGDTAMYLCATGRSSYNEQFFGPGTRLTVL.

On this clone itself: Relative to the germline gene, one junction end is altered; a read error may explain this. V and J are TRBV6-1 and TRBJ2-7; 10 positions agree with TRBD2. Germline lookup yields CDR1 MNHNS and CDR2 SASEGT. This CDR3 contains 15 residues. This CDR3 is CASREAGGPSYEQYF. Written as DNA, the CDR3 is TGTGCCAGCAGAGAAGCGGGAGGGCCCTCCTACGAGCAGTACTTC.

This clone was counted a single time. The V gene is TRBV19, the J gene TRBJ2-1, with TRBD2 identical over 7 bases. The germline V gene has CDR1 LNHDA and CDR2 SQIVND (reference sequence). The V and J ends lost 3 bases and 9 bases, in that order; junction bases with no gene match: 17. CDR3 length equals 17 residues. CDR3 sequence reads: CASSIEASGGPKAEQFF. In DNA form, the CDR3 reads TGTGCCAGTAGTATCGAGGCTAGCGGAGGGCCTAAGGCTGAGCAGTTCTTC.

The V call is TRBV28, the J call TRBJ2-7; TRBD2 is a possible D gene (5 bases). Germline V gives CDR1 MDHEN, CDR2 SYDVKM. V gave up 4 bases and J gave up 6 bases, with 19 bases separating them. The CDR3 loop spans 15 amino acids. The CDR3 reads CASSSPSVASVEQYF. In nucleotides, the CDR3 is TGTGCCAGCAGTTCCCCTTCTGTAGCGTCGGTCGAGCAGTACTTC.

The chain combines TRBV29-1 with TRBJ1-2, with TRBD1 matching 9 bases. This CDR3 region has 12 residues. CDR1 and CDR2 from the germline V gene are SQVTM and ANQGSEA. V lost 6 bases and J lost 4; bases outside the gene matches: 3. The CDR3: CSVDRGAYGYTF. The DNA for the CDR3 is TGCAGCGTGGACAGGGGTGCCTATGGCTACACCTTC.

The chain couples TRBV6-1 to TRBJ2-5; no clear D. Germline V gives CDR1 MNHNS, CDR2 SASEGT. The CDR3 length is 10 residues. Trimming took 6 bases from V and 7 from J, leaving 6 bases between them. The CDR3 spells CASRLATQYF. The CDR3 DNA follows: TGTGCCAGCAGGCTGGCGACCCAGTACTTC.

J is TRBJ2-1 and V is TRBV2, with 8 bases identical to TRBD2. Germline V gene data show CDR1 as SNHLY and CDR2 as FYNNEI. V lost 7 bases, J lost 4 bases, and 6 bases stayed unmatched. The CDR3 is 14 residues long. Written as DNA, the CDR3 is TGTGCCAGCATGAGGAGCGGGAGTTACAATGAGCAGTTCTTC. Translated, it gives CASMRSGSYNEQFF.

Remarks on this clone: With a much larger clone just one base away, this may be a read error. This chain links TRBV28 with TRBJ2-6; no reliable D call. Germline values: CDR1 MDHEN, CDR2 SYDVKM. V gave up 8 bases and J gave up 0 bases, with 5 bases separating them. The CDR3 runs 13 residues. The CDR3 nucleotides read TGTGCCAGCTCCGGCTCTGGGGCCAACGTCCTGACTTTC. Protein product: CASSGSGANVLTF.

A remark on this clone: The junction and the germline gene differ at one end; a read error may be behind it. The V gene is TRBV9, the J gene TRBJ1-3, with 7 nucleotides matching TRBD1. Germline V gives CDR1 SGDLS, CDR2 YYNGEE. CDR3 size: 14 residues. The DNA of the CDR3 is TGTGCCAGCAGCGTAGGCTCTTGGGACAGCGAGGTGGATTTT. It codes for CASSVGSWDSEVDF.

This clone was counted only a few times. The chain recombines TRBV5-1 with TRBJ2-3, with D possibly TRBD1 on 5 matching bases. Germline V gives CDR1 SGHRS, CDR2 YFSETQ. The CDR3 spans 13 residues. The V and J ends lost 4 bases and 5 bases respectively, with 11 bases between them. For the CDR3, the DNA is TGCGCCAGCAGCCAAACAGGTTTAGATACGCAGTATTTT. This codes for CASSQTGLDTQYF. The variable domain in full, completed from reference TRBV5-1 and TRBJ2-3, reads KAGVTQTPRYLIKTRGQQVTLSCSPISGHRSVSWYQQTPGQGLQFLFEYFSETQRNKGNFPGRFSGRQFSNSRSEMNVSTLELGDSALYLCASSQTGLDTQYFGPGTRLTVL.

This chain links TRBV7-6 with TRBJ2-5, with D unclear. Trimming took off 3 bases at V and 2 bases at J, with 10 bases between the two ends. Per germline, CDR1 SGHVS and CDR2 FNYEAQ. The CDR3 covers 14 residues. DNA of the CDR3: TGTGCCAGCAGCTTGGAGTGGTCGCAAGAGACCCAGTACTTC. Translating it yields CASSLEWSQETQYF.

The V and J genes are TRBV6-5 and TRBJ1-1, with TRBD1 identical over 8 bases. The trim removed 7 bases at V and 1 base at J, leaving 8 bases unmatched. This CDR3 has 15 amino acids. CDR1 and CDR2 (germline): MNHEY, SVGAGI. The CDR3 spells CASTNHGQGNTEAFF. The CDR3 DNA reads TGTGCCAGCACCAACCACGGACAGGGGAACACTGAAGCTTTCTTT.

The rearrangement links TRBV19 to TRBJ2-1; TRBD2 aligns across 8 bases. Germline CDR1 is LNHDA and CDR2 is SQIVND (reference sequence). Trimming took 3 bases from V and 8 from J; bases not matched to a gene: 9. The CDR3 length is 15 residues. CDR3 loop: CASSMGLGRVDEQFF. In DNA, the CDR3 is TGTGCCAGTAGTATGGGACTAGGGCGGGTGGATGAGCAGTTCTTC. Complete variable domain (other parts from reference TRBV19 and TRBJ2-1): DGGITQSPKYLFRKEGQNVTLSCEQNLNHDAMYWYRQDPGQGLRLIYYSQIVNDFQKGDIAEGYSVSREKKESFPLTVTSAQKNPTAFYLCASSMGLGRVDEQFFGPGTRLTVL.

This sequence joins TRBV10-3 and TRBJ1-4; D gene uncertain. There are 15 residues in the CDR3. Germline lookup yields CDR1 ENHRY and CDR2 SYGVKD. V was cut by 3 bases and J by 0 bases, with 8 bases left in between. CDR3 region: CAISDSHSTNEKLFF. The CDR3 DNA reads TGTGCCATCAGTGACAGCCACTCAACTAATGAAAAACTGTTTTTT.

In this sample, this clone turned up once. This chain connects TRBV5-1 to TRBJ1-1; no reliable D call. In germline, CDR1 is SGHRS, CDR2 YFSETQ. Trimming took 4 bases from V and 3 from J, leaving 10 bases between them. This CDR3 is 13 amino acids long. CDR3 DNA: TGCGCCAGCAGCGCCGGGCCCGACACTGAAGCTTTCTTT. Its translation is CASSAGPDTEAFF.